A single T cell receptor beta chain is shown here with its context. Its target is unknown. TCRdb itself ran the reads through MiXCR, one entry per CDR3 protein. This repertoire shows some 940,000 distinct CDR3 sequences, approximately 30% found once; its top ten account for about an eighth. The record originates from a study of T cell repertoires in cytomegalovirus infection. Study results and limitations: The cumulative frequency of public TCR beta families distinguished individuals who carried CMV together with the relevant HLA.

CDR3 size: 14 residues. Looked up from germline, CDR1 is SNHLY and CDR2 is FYNNEI. V was shortened by 1 base and J by 8 bases, with 14 bases between the two germline ends. This TCR came from a human donor in good health (CMV status not recorded). Some clones in this sample may be carry-over from other donors' samples. V gene TRBV2 combines with J gene TRBJ1-2, with unresolved D. The sequenced sample was cultured CD8+ T cells from PBMCs, obtained from culture after CMV antigen stimulation. The DNA for the CDR3 is TGTGCCAGCAGTGAAGGGGTGAAAGTCGAGGGCTACACCTTC. It encodes CASSEGVKVEGYTF. Full variable domain (rest looked up from reference TRBV2 and TRBJ1-2): EPEVTQTPSHQVTQMGQEVILRCVPISNHLYFYWYRQILGQKVEFLVSFYNNEISEKSEIFDDQFSVERPDGSNFTLKIRSTKLEDSAMYFCASSEGVKVEGYTFGSGTRLTVV.